The 30 T cell receptor delta chains below come from one sample, sequenced in a study of gamma-delta T cells after stem cell transplantation. TCRdb re-identified clones in the RT-PCR reads via CATT. This sample has some 13,000 delta-chain clones, with about 32% found just once. The sample taken for sequencing was gamma-delta T cells. The receptor set was obtained from a human donor. It is not recorded whose cells these are; they may come from a transplant donor.

This clone was seen a handful of times. The genes are TRDV1 and TRDJ1; 10 bases fit TRDD3. The CDR3 spans 21 residues. The V gene end was trimmed by 0 bases and the J gene end by 3 bases; junction bases not matched to a gene: 19. CDR1 TSWWSYY and CDR2 QGS come from the germline V gene. CDR3 nucleotide sequence: TGTGCTCTTGGGGAACTAGTCATACCTACGAATGGGGGATACATGGCCGATAAACTCATCTTT. This encodes CALGELVIPTNGGYMADKLIF.

This clone was detected once. A read error may account for a junction end that differs from germline. This chain connects TRDV2 to TRDJ1; TRDD3 aligns across 7 bases. CDR1 GEAIGNYY and CDR2 EKD come from the germline V gene. The CDR3 loop spans 20 amino acids. As DNA, the CDR3 is TGTGCCTGTGACCAGTCCAGGACTGGGGTATACACGAGTGACAACGATACACTCATCTTT. This sequence encodes CACDQSRTGVYTSDNDTLIF.

The V and J genes are TRDV2 and TRDJ1; TRDD3 matches at 7 bases. The junction had 22 bases not matched to a gene; V was cut back by 1 base and J by 3 bases. This CDR3 has 20 residues. CDR1 is GEAIGNYY and CDR2 is EKD in the germline V gene. CDR3 in DNA: TGTGCCTGTGACACACCCCCAACCGGGGGAGTGGGGGACGAAGCCGATAAACTCATCTTT. Its translation: CACDTPPTGGVGDEADKLIF.

This clone counts as medium-sized. Additional DNA sequences in this sample encode the identical CDR3. In nucleotides, the CDR3 is TGTGCCTGTTCGTACTGGGGGACCCACACCGATAAACTCATCTTT. Translating gives CACSYWGTHTDKLIF. The V call is TRDV2, the J call TRDJ1; 9 positions agree with TRDD3. Per germline, CDR1 GEAIGNYY and CDR2 EKD. With V trimmed by 6 bases and J by 0 bases, 7 bases remained unmatched. This CDR3 spans 15 amino acids.

CDR3 coding DNA: TGTGCTCTTGGGGAACTACGATCCTACGCCCCATACTGGGGGATACTCGGTAAACTCATCTTT. It translates to CALGELRSYAPYWGILGKLIF. The J gene is TRDJ1, the V gene TRDV1, with 12 bases that match TRDD3. CDR3 length equals 21 residues. V dropped 0 bases and J dropped 7; count of bases not matched to a gene: 21. Per the germline V gene, CDR1 is TSWWSYY and CDR2 is QGS.

In the case of this clone: A read error may account for a junction end that differs from germline. This chain connects TRDV2 to TRDJ2; D not resolved. Germline CDR1 GEAIGNYY, CDR2 EKD. The CDR3 loop spans 15 amino acids. Written as DNA, the CDR3 is TGTGCCTGTGACCTAACAACGACCGAGGCAGCACACCTCTTCTTT. Translation: CACDLTTTEAAHLFF.

CDR3 sequence reads: CALGEDIWGIPSSYTDKLIF. CDR3 DNA: TGTGCTCTTGGGGAGGATATCTGGGGGATACCCTCCTCTTACACCGATAAACTCATCTTT. The J gene is TRDJ1, the V gene TRDV1, with 11 bases aligning to TRDD3. Per the germline V gene, CDR1 is TSWWSYY and CDR2 is QGS. Losses at the gene ends were 3 bases for V and 0 bases for J; bases not matched to a gene: 15. This CDR3 is built from 20 residues.

Points on this clone: A much larger clone differs from this one at a single base, so this may be a read error. The chain links TRDV2 to TRDJ1; the D is unclear. CDR1 and CDR2 (germline): GEAIGNYY, EKD. This CDR3 comprises 12 residues. V gave up 7 bases and J gave up 4 bases, with 12 bases separating them. For the CDR3, the DNA is TGTGCCTGGGGGCCACTCGGCGATAAACTCATCTTT. Its translation is CAWGPLGDKLIF.

This clone turned up a few times. The J gene is TRDJ1, the V gene TRDV1; tentatively, D is TRDD3 (6 bases). The CDR3 has 19 residues. CDR1 is TSWWSYY, CDR2 QGS, per germline. Trimming stripped 3 bases from V and 1 base from J, with 24 bases between. CDR3 sequence: CALGDSVVGLGHRTDKLIF. The CDR3 DNA reads as TGTGCTCTTGGGGATTCGGTAGTTGGACTGGGCCACCGCACCGATAAACTCATCTTT.

V and J are TRDV1 and TRDJ2; 12 nucleotides agree with TRDD3. Per germline, CDR1 TSWWSYY and CDR2 QGS. CDR3 size: 25 residues. Losses at the gene ends were 2 bases for V and 5 bases for J; bases not matched to a gene: 30. The CDR3 loop is CALGEFPLHRSTWGIRSPSTAQLFF. CDR3 nucleotides: TGTGCTCTTGGGGAATTCCCCCTCCATCGGAGCACCTGGGGGATACGCTCCCCCTCCACAGCACAACTCTTCTTT.

This clone has a handful of counts. V is TRDV3 and J is TRDJ1; 9 nucleotides align to TRDD3. The germline V gene encodes CDR1 TVYSNPD and CDR2 GDNSRS (reference sequence). Trimming took 4 bases from V and 1 from J; bases not matched to a gene: 25. The CDR3 is 20 residues long. The CDR3 nucleotides read TGTGCCTCCCAGCCAGGCTACTGGGGGACCCGCTCCCGGTGCACCGATAAACTCATCTTT. Protein: CASQPGYWGTRSRCTDKLIF. Full variable domain (remainder filled in from reference TRDV3 and TRDJ1): CDKVTQSSPDQTVASGSEVVLLCTYDTVYSNPDLFWYRIRPDYSFQFVFYGDNSRSEGADFTQGRFSVKHILTQKAFHLVISPVRTEDSATYYCASQPGYWGTRSRCTDKLIFGKGTRVTVEP.

This clone was seen only a few times. This chain links TRDV1 with TRDJ2; D is uncertain. V was clipped by 0 bases and J by 5 bases, with 19 bases between them. From germline, CDR1 is TSWWSYY and CDR2 QGS. The CDR3 consists of 18 residues. CDR3 region: CALGELSGRSGPTAQLFF. The CDR3, as DNA: TGTGCTCTTGGGGAACTAAGTGGCCGATCGGGGCCTACAGCACAACTCTTCTTT.

The J gene is TRDJ3, the V gene TRDV3; 12 bases match TRDD3. This CDR3 contains 16 residues. The V gene end was trimmed by 1 base and the J gene end by 2 bases; junction bases not matched to a gene: 0. Germline CDR1 TVYSNPD, CDR2 GDNSRS (reference sequence). The CDR3 region has the DNA TGTGCCTTTACTGGGGGATACGCCTGGGACACCCGACAGATGTTTTTC. It codes for CAFTGGYAWDTRQMFF.

The rearrangement uses TRDV2 and TRDJ3; TRDD3 aligns across 11 bases. Germline V gene sequence: CDR1 GEAIGNYY, CDR2 EKD. The V segment lost 1 base and the J segment 3 bases; nucleotides outside the gene matches: 4. This CDR3 is 18 amino acids long. The CDR3 loop is CACDTLGDTGWDTRQMFF. The CDR3 DNA follows: TGTGCCTGTGACACGCTGGGGGATACTGGCTGGGACACCCGACAGATGTTTTTC.

This clone was seen a few times. The chain employs TRDV1 and TRDJ1; 12 nucleotides align to TRDD3. Unmatched junction bases numbered 22, after V lost 2 bases and J lost 3 bases. The germline gives CDR1 TSWWSYY, CDR2 QGS. CDR3 length: 22 amino acids. The CDR3 nucleotides are TGTGCTCTTGGGGAAAAATCCTTCCTACCCTACTGGGGGATACTGGGGCCCGATAAACTCATCTTT. Protein: CALGEKSFLPYWGILGPDKLIF.

The table lists this clone with a few counts. The chain has TRDV3 and TRDJ1; TRDD3 agrees at 7 bases. Germline V gene sequence: CDR1 TVYSNPD, CDR2 GDNSRS (reference sequence). CDR3 length: 16 residues. Trimming cost V 1 base and J 8 bases; bases outside gene matches: 19. The CDR3, as DNA: TGTGCCTTTACCCCCCGCTACTTACTACTGGGGTCAAAACTCATCTTT. This gives the protein CAFTPRYLLLGSKLIF.

The called J gene is TRDJ1, whereas the V gene has no call; TRDD3, the table's D call, lacks a check against the DNA. The CDR3 runs to 22 residues. CDR3 amino acids: CAIGEIVGGYWGRQRPTDKLIF. DNA of the CDR3: TGTGCTATTGGGGAAATAGTGGGCGGGTACTGGGGGAGACAAAGGCCCACCGATAAACTCATCTTT.

V usage is TRDV3 and J usage is TRDJ1; TRDD3 aligns across 10 bases. The CDR3 extends over 20 amino acids. In germline, CDR1 is TVYSNPD, CDR2 GDNSRS (reference sequence). The ends lost 1 base at V and 1 base at J; junction bases unmatched: 21. The CDR3 nucleotides are TGTGCCTTTACTCCTGCTAGTAACGATACTGGGGGATTCTTCACCGATAAACTCATCTTT. Protein: CAFTPASNDTGGFFTDKLIF.

This clone has only a few counts. The chain couples TRDV2 to TRDJ3; 7 bases line up with TRDD3. V gave up 0 bases and J gave up 1 base; unmatched junction bases: 8. Per the germline V gene, CDR1 is GEAIGNYY and CDR2 is EKD. This CDR3 spans 19 amino acids. The CDR3 coding sequence is TGTGCCTGTGACACCTTACTGGGGTACGATTCCTGGGACACCCGACAGATGTTTTTC. Translated: CACDTLLGYDSWDTRQMFF.

This clone has a handful of counts. This could be a read error, since a much larger clone is one nucleotide away. Additional DNA sequences in this sample encode the identical CDR3. V is TRDV2 and J is TRDJ3, with TRDD3 matching over 11 bases. The trim removed 2 bases at V and 3 bases at J, leaving 2 bases unmatched. The germline gives CDR1 GEAIGNYY, CDR2 EKD. The CDR3 is 17 amino acids. The CDR3 coding sequence is TGTGCCTGTGACAGTACTGGGGGATACTGGGACACCCGACAGATGTTTTTC. This sequence encodes CACDSTGGYWDTRQMFF.

The chain couples TRAV29/DV5 to TRDJ1, with 9 bases matching TRDD3. Germline trimming cut 2 bases from V and 3 bases from J; bases unmatched to any gene: 20. This CDR3 is 19 amino acids long. Germline-derived CDR1 and CDR2 are NSMFDY and ISSIKDK. CDR3 sequence (DNA): TGTGCAGCAAGGGCGGGGTGTTCCCGTTCTTGGGGGATAGCCGATAAACTCATCTTT. This encodes CAARAGCSRSWGIADKLIF.

The chain joins TRDV2 to TRDJ1, with D maybe TRDD3 (6 bases). CDR1 is GEAIGNYY and CDR2 is EKD in the germline V gene. The CDR3 totals 15 residues. Trimming cost V 6 bases and J 0 bases, with 16 bases left between them. This chain's CDR3 is CACRGRASYTDKLIF. The CDR3 DNA sequence: TGTGCCTGTCGGGGGAGAGCGTCGTACACCGATAAACTCATCTTT.

The chain combines TRDV2 with TRDJ1; TRDD3 agrees at 7 bases. The V and J ends lost 0 bases and 1 base, in that order; junction bases with no gene match: 10. The CDR3 has 17 amino acids. From germline, CDR1 is GEAIGNYY and CDR2 EKD. The CDR3 sequence: CACDTGLRTGATDKLIF. The DNA of the CDR3 is TGTGCCTGTGACACCGGGCTACGTACTGGGGCCACCGATAAACTCATCTTT.

The chain recombines TRDV1 with TRDJ1; 9 bases line up with TRDD3. This CDR3 is built from 24 residues. With V trimmed by 2 bases and J by 2 bases, 30 bases remained unmatched. Looked up from germline, CDR1 is TSWWSYY and CDR2 is QGS. Here the CDR3 DNA reads TGTGCTCTTGGGGAAGTAGAAGGGGGGGTTCCCCCAGGGGGATACTTAATCCGAACCGATAAACTCATCTTT. Its translation is CALGEVEGGVPPGGYLIRTDKLIF.

Details on this clone: A much larger clonotype is one base distant, so this may be a read error. The CDR3 DNA reads as TGTGCCTGTGACACCTGGGACACCGGACAGATGTTTTTC. Its protein product is CACDTWDTGQMFF. The chain joins TRDV2 to TRDJ3, with D hard to call. This CDR3 comprises 13 residues. Germline CDR1 reads GEAIGNYY; CDR2 reads EKD.

The chain is built from TRDV2 and TRDJ1, with 7 bases fitting TRDD3. CDR1 is GEAIGNYY and CDR2 is EKD in the germline V gene. CDR3 length equals 16 residues. V dropped 3 bases and J dropped 2; count of bases not matched to a gene: 11. CDR3 sequence (DNA): TGTGCCTGTGACGCGTCGTCCTGGGGGTTGACCGATAAACTCATCTTT. Translation gives CACDASSWGLTDKLIF.

This clone has only a few counts. The V and J genes are TRDV3 and TRDJ1; 10 nucleotides agree with TRDD3. J was trimmed by 4 bases and V by 0 bases; bases with no gene match: 17. Per the germline V gene, CDR1 is TVYSNPD and CDR2 is GDNSRS (reference sequence). CDR3 length: 18 amino acids. The CDR3 loop is CAFSPFQRGIRWGDKLIF. In DNA, the CDR3 is TGTGCCTTTAGTCCCTTCCAACGGGGGATACGTTGGGGCGATAAACTCATCTTT.

Comment on this clone: One end of the junction fails to match germline, which may point to a read error. The chain employs TRDV2 and TRDJ3, with D possibly being TRDD3 (6 bases). Germline V gene lookup returns CDR1 GEAIGNYY and CDR2 EKD. This CDR3 is 19 amino acids long. In DNA, the CDR3 is TGTGCCTGTGACACCGCTGGGGATCTGAGCTCCTTGGACACCCGACAGATGTTTTTC. Its protein product is CACDTAGDLSSLDTRQMFF.

This rearrangement joins TRDV2 to TRDJ1; the match to TRDD3 covers 9 bases. CDR1 and CDR2 from the germline V gene are GEAIGNYY and EKD. This CDR3 contains 21 residues. The ends lost 0 bases at V and 2 bases at J; junction bases unmatched: 21. The CDR3 sequence: CACDTGWFSGTGGTLTDKLIF. CDR3 in DNA: TGTGCCTGTGACACCGGATGGTTCTCTGGGACTGGGGGAACCTTGACCGATAAACTCATCTTT.

The chain combines TRDV2 with TRDJ1; 11 bases are a match to TRDD3. Germline V gene data show CDR1 as GEAIGNYY and CDR2 as EKD. The CDR3 consists of 17 residues. V lost 1 base and J lost 2; bases outside the gene matches: 8. Here the CDR3 reads CACDTMGWGIQTDKLIF. CDR3 bases: TGTGCCTGTGACACAATGGGCTGGGGGATACAAACCGATAAACTCATCTTT.